Sequencing of this TCR beta chain was carried out in a study of shared clonotypes between healthy human individuals. Each sample came from a Caucasian adult donor living in Nashville, Tennessee. CD4+ cells were split into CD45RA+ naive and CD45RA-negative memory subsets. The CDR3 covers 14 residues. Germline CDR1 and CDR2: SGHTA and FQGNSA. The ends were cut back, 5 bases at V and 5 bases at J, with 13 bases in the middle. Template for every sorted-subset replicate PCR totaled around 210 ng DNA, tens of thousands of T cell genomes. Using immunoSEQ multiplex PCR, the repertoire was profiled, and TCRdb retains in-frame clones only, with some absent. The sample holds some 2 million clones, roughly 94% seen once.

V and J are TRBV7-2 and TRBJ1-5; tentatively, D is TRBD1 (5 bases). The sample consisted of naive CD4+ T cells sorted from blood. Stated subset: CD45RA+ positively selected. This clonotype originated in a man aged 18 to 29 in good health. CDR3 loop: CASSQEGVDQPQHF. The DNA for the CDR3 is TGTGCCAGCAGCCAGGAAGGGGTCGATCAGCCCCAGCATTTT.